This passage covers 5 T cell receptor beta chains from one sample sequenced in a study of human T cells and chemical hapten exposure. Each CDR3 protein gets one entry after TCRdb re-called the RACE reads with MiXCR. The sample has 85,000 to 90,000 distinct CDR3 sequences; 8% to 10% are singletons. Stated time point: pre-sensitization, week 0. Treatment denoted: therapeutic diphenylcyclopropenone sensitization with weekly scalp DPC. The sample was whole blood, taken in connection with sensitization to the hapten diphenylcyclopropenone (DPC). The receptors stem from a middle-aged woman with alopecia areata. Some clones in this sample may be carry-over from other donors' samples.

This clonotype was seen many times. J is TRBJ2-2 and V is TRBV29-1; D uncertain. CDR1 is SQVTM and CDR2 is ANQGSEA in the germline V gene. Trimming pared 7 bases from V and 0 bases from J, leaving 12 bases between. CDR3 length: 14 residues. This CDR3 is CSASNVANTGELFF. The CDR3 bases are TGCAGCGCCTCGAACGTCGCGAACACCGGGGAGCTGTTTTTT.

This clonotype was seen a handful of times. The rearrangement joins TRBV28 to TRBJ1-3, with D possibly matching TRBD1 (5 bases). CDR1 is MDHEN and CDR2 is SYDVKM in the germline V gene. The CDR3 sequence is 16 residues long. V was pared by 5 bases and J by 0 bases, with 14 bases between. The CDR3 reads CASSPPGFLSGNTIYF. The CDR3 coding sequence is TGTGCCAGCAGTCCCCCAGGGTTTCTCTCTGGAAACACCATATATTTT.

This clonotype came up a few times. The chain carries TRBV20-1 and TRBJ1-6; D is possibly TRBD1 (5 bases). Germline-derived CDR1 and CDR2 are DFQATT and SNEGSKA (reference sequence). The CDR3 length is 12 residues. Trimming removed 6 bases at V and 5 bases at J, with 8 bases between. CDR3 residues: CSAQGHNSPLHF. CDR3 DNA: TGCAGTGCCCAGGGTCATAATTCACCCCTCCACTTT.

This clonotype was detected ten times or more. This chain links TRBV14 with TRBJ2-7; no definite D call. The CDR3 has 13 amino acids. Germline V gene data show CDR1 as SGHDN and CDR2 as FVKESK. V was cut by 0 bases and J by 2 bases, with 5 bases left in between. In DNA form, the CDR3 reads TGTGCCAGCAGCCAAGAAAGGGCCTACGAGCAGTACTTC. Amino acids: CASSQERAYEQYF.

To note about this clonotype: This may come from a read error, since a much larger clone is one base off. The CDR3 carries no conserved terminal phenylalanine or tryptophan, so it likely arises from a read error. The chain combines TRBV11-2 with TRBJ2-7; D may be TRBD1 (6 bases). The CDR3 is 14 amino acids. Trimming shortened V by 5 bases and J by 2 bases, and 13 bases separated the two germline ends. Per germline, CDR1 SGHAT and CDR2 FQNNGV. CDR3 bases: TGTGCCAGCAGCGCCCACAGGGAGCCCTACGAGCAGTACTCC. The encoded protein is CASSAHREPYEQYS.